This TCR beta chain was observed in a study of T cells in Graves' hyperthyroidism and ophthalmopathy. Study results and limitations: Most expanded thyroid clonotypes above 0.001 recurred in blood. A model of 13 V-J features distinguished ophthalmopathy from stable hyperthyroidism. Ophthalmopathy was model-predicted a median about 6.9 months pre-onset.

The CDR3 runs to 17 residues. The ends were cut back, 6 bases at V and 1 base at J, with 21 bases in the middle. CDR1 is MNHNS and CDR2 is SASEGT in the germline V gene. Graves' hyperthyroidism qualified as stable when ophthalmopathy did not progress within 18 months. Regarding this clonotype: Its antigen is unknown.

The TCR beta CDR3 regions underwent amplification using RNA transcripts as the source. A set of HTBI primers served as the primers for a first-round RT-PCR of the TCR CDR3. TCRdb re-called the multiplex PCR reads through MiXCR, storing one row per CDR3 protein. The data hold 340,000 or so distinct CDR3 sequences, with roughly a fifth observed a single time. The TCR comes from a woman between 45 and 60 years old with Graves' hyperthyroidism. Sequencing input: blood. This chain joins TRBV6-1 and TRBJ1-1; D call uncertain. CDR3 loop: CASSPSGELGSNTEAFF. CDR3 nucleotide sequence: TGTGCCAGCAGCCCCTCGGGAGAGCTCGGGTCGAACACTGAAGCTTTCTTT.